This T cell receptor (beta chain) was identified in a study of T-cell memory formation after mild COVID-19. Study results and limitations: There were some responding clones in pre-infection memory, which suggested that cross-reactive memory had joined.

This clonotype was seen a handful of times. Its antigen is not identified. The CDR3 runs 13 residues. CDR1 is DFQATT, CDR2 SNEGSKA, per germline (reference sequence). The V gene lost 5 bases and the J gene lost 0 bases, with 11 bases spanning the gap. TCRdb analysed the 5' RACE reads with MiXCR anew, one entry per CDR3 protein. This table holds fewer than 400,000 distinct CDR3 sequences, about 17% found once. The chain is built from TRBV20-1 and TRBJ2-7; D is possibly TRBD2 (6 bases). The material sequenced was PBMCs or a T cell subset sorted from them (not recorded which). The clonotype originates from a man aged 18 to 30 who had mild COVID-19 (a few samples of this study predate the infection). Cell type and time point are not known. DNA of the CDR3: TGCAGTGCTGCCCGGGGGAACTCCTACGAGCAGTACTTC. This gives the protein CSAARGNSYEQYF.